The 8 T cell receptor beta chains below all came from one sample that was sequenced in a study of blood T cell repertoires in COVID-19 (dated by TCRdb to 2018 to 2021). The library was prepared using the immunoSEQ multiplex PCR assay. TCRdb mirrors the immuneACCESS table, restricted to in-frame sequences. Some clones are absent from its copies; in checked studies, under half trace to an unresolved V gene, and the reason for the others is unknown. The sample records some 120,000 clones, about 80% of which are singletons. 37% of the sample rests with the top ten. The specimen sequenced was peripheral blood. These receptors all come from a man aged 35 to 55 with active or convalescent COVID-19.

CDR3 nucleotide sequence: TGTGCCAGCAGTGAGGCGGGCAGGGGCGCTTTCTTT. Its translation is CASSEAGRGAFF. J is TRBJ1-1 and V is TRBV2; D is possibly TRBD1 (6 bases). Trimming took 3 bases from V and 11 from J, leaving 13 bases between them. Germline CDR1 reads SNHLY; CDR2 reads FYNNEI. The CDR3 loop spans 12 amino acids.

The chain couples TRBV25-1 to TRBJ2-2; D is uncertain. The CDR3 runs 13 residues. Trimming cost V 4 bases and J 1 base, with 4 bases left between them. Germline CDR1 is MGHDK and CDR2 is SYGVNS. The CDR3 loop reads CASSGQNTGELFF. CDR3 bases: TGTGCCAGCAGTGGACAGAACACCGGGGAGCTGTTTTTT.

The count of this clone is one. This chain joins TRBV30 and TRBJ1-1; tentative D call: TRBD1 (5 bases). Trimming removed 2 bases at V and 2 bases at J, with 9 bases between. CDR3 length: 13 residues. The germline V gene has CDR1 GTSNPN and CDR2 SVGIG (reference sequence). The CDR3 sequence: CAWSRGLNTEAFF. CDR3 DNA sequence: TGTGCCTGGAGTAGGGGACTCAACACTGAAGCTTTCTTT.

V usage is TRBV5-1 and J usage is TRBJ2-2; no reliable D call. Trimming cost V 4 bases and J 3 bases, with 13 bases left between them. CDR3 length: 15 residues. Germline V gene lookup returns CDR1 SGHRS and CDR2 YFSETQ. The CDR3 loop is CASSQQVSDTGELFF. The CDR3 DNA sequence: TGCGCCAGCAGCCAACAAGTCTCAGACACCGGGGAGCTGTTTTTT.

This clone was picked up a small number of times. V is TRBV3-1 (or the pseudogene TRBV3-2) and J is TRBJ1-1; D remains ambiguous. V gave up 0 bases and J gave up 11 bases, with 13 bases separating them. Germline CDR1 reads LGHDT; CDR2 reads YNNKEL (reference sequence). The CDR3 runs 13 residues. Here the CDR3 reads CASSQEVSNEAFF. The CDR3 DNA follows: TGTGCCAGCAGCCAAGAAGTCTCGAACGAGGCTTTCTTT.

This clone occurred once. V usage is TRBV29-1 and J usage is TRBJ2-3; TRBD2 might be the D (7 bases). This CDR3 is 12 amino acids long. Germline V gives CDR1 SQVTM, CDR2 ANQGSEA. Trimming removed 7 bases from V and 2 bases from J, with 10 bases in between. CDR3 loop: CSGGGATDTQYF. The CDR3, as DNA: TGCAGCGGTGGGGGGGCCACAGATACGCAGTATTTT.

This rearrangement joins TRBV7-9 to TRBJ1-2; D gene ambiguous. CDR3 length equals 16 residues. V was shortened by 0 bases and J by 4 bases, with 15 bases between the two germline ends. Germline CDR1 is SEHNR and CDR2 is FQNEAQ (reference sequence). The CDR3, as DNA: TGTGCCAGCAGCTTAGCGTGGGCAGACGCTCTCTATGGCTACACCTTC. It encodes CASSLAWADALYGYTF.

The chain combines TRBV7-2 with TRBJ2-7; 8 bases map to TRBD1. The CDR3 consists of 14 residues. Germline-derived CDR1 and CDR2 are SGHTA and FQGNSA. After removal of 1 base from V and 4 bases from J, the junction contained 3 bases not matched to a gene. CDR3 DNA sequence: TGTGCCAGCAGCTTAGGACAGGGGCTATACGAGCAGTACTTC. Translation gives CASSLGQGLYEQYF.